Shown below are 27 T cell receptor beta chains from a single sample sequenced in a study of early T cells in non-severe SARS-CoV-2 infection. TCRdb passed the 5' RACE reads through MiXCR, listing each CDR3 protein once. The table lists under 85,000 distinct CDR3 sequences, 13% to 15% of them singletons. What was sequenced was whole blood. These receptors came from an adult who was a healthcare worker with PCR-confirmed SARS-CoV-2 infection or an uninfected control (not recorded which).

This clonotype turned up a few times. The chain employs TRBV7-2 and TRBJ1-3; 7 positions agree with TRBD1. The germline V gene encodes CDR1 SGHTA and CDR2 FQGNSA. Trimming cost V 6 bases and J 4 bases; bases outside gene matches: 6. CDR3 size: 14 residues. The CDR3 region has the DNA TGTGCCAGCAGACGAGGGGGCAGCGGAAACACCATATATTTT. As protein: CASRRGGSGNTIYF.

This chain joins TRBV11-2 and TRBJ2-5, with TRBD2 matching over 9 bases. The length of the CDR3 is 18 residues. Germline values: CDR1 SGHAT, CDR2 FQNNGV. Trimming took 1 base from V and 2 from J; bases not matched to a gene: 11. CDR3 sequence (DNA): TGTGCCAGCAGCTTAGTTCTTACCAGCGGGGGGTCACAAGAGACCCAGTACTTC. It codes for CASSLVLTSGGSQETQYF. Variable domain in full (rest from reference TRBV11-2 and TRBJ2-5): EAGVAQSPRYKIIEKRQSVAFWCNPISGHATLYWYQQILGQGPKLLIQFQNNGVVDDSQLPKDRFSAERLKGVDSTLKIQPAKLEDSAVYLCASSLVLTSGGSQETQYFGPGTRLLVL.

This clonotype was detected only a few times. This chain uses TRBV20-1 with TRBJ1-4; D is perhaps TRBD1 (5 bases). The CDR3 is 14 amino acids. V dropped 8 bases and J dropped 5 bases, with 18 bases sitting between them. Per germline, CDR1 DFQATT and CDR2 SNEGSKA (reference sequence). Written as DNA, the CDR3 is TGCAGTCCGAGCTACGCGGCAGGGAATGAAAAACTGTTTTTT. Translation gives CSPSYAAGNEKLFF.

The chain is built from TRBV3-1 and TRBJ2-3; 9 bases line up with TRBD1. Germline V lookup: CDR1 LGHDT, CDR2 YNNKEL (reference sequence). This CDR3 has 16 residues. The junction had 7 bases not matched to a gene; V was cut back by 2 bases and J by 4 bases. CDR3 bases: TGTGCCAGCAGCCAACCGGGACAGGGTCGTCCAGATACGCAGTATTTT. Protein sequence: CASSQPGQGRPDTQYF.

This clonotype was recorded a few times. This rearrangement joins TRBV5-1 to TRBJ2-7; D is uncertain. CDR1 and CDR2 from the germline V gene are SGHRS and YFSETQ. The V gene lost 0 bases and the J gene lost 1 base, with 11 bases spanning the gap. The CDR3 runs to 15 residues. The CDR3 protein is CASSLGATASYEQYF. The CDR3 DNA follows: TGCGCCAGCAGCTTGGGGGCGACGGCGTCCTACGAGCAGTACTTC.

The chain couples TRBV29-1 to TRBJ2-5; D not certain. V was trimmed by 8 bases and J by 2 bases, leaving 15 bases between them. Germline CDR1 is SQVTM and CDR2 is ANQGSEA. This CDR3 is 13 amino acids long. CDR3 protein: CSSAAGRQETQYF. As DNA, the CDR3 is TGCAGCTCCGCGGCCGGGCGGCAAGAGACCCAGTACTTC.

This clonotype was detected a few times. The CDR3 reads CSVPGQGDEQYF. The CDR3 region has the DNA TGCAGCGTTCCCGGGCAGGGGGACGAGCAGTACTTC. The chain joins TRBV29-1 to TRBJ2-7; the match to TRBD1 covers 7 bases. Trimming removed 5 bases from V and 5 bases from J; junction bases left unmatched: 6. CDR1 and CDR2 from the germline V gene are SQVTM and ANQGSEA. This CDR3 has 12 residues.

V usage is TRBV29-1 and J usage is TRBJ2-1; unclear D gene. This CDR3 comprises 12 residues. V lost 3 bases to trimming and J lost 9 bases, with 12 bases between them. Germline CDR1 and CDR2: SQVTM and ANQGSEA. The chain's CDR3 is CSVDQVAVEQFF. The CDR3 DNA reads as TGCAGCGTTGATCAGGTGGCCGTTGAGCAGTTCTTC.

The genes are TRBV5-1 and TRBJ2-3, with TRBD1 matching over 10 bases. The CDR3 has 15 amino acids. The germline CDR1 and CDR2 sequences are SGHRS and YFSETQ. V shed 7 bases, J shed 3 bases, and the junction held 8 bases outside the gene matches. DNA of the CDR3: TGCGCCAGCCGCCATGAGGGACAGGGGACAGATACGCAGTATTTT. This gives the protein CASRHEGQGTDTQYF.

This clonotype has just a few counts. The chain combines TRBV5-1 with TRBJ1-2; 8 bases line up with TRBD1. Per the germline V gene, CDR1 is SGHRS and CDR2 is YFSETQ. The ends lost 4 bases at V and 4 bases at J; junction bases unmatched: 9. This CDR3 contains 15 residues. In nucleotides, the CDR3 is TGCGCCAGCAGCGCAACTGGACAGGGTATCTATGGCTACACCTTC. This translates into CASSATGQGIYGYTF.

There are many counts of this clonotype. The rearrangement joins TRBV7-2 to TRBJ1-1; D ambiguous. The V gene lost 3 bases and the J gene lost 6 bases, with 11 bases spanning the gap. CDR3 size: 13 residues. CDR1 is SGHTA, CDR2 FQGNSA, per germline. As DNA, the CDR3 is TGTGCCAGCAGCTTGCCCGGGTCGGCTGAAGCTTTCTTT. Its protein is CASSLPGSAEAFF.

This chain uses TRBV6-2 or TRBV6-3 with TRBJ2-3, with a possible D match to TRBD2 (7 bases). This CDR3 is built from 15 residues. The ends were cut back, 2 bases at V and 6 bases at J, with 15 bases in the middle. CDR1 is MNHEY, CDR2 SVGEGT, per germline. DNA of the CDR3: TGTGCCAGCAGTTACCTGGGCAGGGGAGGGGATACGCAGTATTTT. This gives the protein CASSYLGRGGDTQYF.

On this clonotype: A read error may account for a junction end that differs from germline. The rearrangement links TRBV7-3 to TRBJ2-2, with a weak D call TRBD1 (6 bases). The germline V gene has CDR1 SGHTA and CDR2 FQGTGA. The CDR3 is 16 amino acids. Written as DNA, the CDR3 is TGTGCTAGCAGCTTAAATGGGGGCGAGAACACCGGGGAGCTGTTTTTT. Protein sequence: CASSLNGGENTGELFF.

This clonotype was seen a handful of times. The CDR3 nucleotides are TGCAGCGTCCGGGTCTCCTACGAGCAGTACTTC. This codes for CSVRVSYEQYF. The V and J genes are TRBV29-1 and TRBJ2-7; D gene ambiguous. The CDR3 length is 11 residues. The V and J ends lost 6 bases and 0 bases respectively, with 6 bases between them. Germline CDR1 SQVTM, CDR2 ANQGSEA.

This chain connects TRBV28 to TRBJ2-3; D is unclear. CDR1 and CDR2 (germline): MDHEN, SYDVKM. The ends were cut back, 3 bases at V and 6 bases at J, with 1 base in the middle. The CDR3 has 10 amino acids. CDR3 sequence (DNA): TGTGCCAGCAGTTTGGATACGCAGTATTTT. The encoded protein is CASSLDTQYF.

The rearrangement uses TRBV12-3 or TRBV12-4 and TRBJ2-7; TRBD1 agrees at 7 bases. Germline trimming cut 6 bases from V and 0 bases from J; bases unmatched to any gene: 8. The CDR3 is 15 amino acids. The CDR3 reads CASRPTGDPSYEQYF. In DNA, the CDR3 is TGTGCCAGCAGACCAACAGGGGACCCCTCCTACGAGCAGTACTTC.

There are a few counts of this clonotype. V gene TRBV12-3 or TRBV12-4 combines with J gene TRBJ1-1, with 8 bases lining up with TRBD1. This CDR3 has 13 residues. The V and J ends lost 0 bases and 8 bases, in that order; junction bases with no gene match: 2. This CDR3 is CASSLARQGEAFF. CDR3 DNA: TGTGCCAGCAGTTTAGCACGACAGGGGGAAGCTTTCTTT.

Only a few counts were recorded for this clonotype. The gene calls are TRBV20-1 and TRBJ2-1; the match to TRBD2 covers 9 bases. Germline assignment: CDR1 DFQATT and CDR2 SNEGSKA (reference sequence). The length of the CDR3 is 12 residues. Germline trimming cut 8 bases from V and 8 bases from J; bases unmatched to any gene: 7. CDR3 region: CSPRTSEYEQFF. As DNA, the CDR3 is TGCAGTCCCCGGACTAGCGAATATGAGCAGTTCTTC.

CDR3 bases: TGCAGCGGCCTACTGTTCGCACAAGAGACCCAGTACTTC. Its translation is CSGLLFAQETQYF. The chain is built from TRBV29-1 and TRBJ2-5; D not resolved. The CDR3 totals 13 residues. V shed 7 bases and J shed 2 bases, with 14 bases lying between them. Germline CDR1 SQVTM, CDR2 ANQGSEA.

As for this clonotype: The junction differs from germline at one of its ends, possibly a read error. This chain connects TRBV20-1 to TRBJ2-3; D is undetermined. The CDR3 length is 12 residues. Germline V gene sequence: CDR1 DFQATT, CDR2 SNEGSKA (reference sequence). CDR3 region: CSAAQSTDTQYF. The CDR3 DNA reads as TGCAGTGCGGCCCAGAGCACCGATACGCAGTATTTT.

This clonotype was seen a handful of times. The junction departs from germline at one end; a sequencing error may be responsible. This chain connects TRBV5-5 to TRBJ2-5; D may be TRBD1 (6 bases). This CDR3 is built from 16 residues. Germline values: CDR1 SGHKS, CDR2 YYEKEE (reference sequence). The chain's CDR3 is CVSTWGAPGVGKTQYF. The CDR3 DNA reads TGTGTCAGCACCTGGGGCGCTCCAGGGGTAGGAAAGACCCAGTACTTC.

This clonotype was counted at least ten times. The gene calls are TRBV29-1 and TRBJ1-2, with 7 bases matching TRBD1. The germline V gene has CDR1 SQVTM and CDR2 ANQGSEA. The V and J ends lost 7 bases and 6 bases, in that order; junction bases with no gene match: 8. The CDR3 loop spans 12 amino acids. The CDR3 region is CSASLTGNGYTF. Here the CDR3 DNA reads TGCAGCGCCTCACTGACAGGGAATGGCTACACCTTC.

CDR3 in DNA: TGTGCCAGCAGCCAAGAGGGGGTTCGCTCCTACGAGCAGTACTTC. Its protein is CASSQEGVRSYEQYF. The V gene is TRBV3-1, the J gene TRBJ2-7; TRBD1 or TRBD2 may be the D gene (5 bases each). The CDR3 extends over 15 amino acids. Trimming left V 0 bases short and J 0 bases short, with 9 bases between. CDR1 and CDR2 (germline): LGHDT, YNNKEL (reference sequence).

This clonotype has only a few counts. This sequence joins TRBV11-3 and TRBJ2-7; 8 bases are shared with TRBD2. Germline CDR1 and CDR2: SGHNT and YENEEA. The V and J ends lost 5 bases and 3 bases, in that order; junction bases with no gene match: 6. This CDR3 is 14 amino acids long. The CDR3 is CASSLTSGNYEQYF. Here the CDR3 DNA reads TGTGCCAGCAGCCTAACTAGCGGCAACTACGAGCAGTACTTC.

DNA for the CDR3: TGTGCCAGCAGCAACAGGGGTCCAGGGGCCTTTCCCTATAATTCACCCCTCCACTTT. Protein: CASSNRGPGAFPYNSPLHF. The chain links TRBV6-5 to TRBJ1-6, with 7 bases matching TRBD1. V shed 6 bases, J shed 2 bases, and the junction held 16 bases outside the gene matches. CDR3 size: 19 residues. Germline values: CDR1 MNHEY, CDR2 SVGAGI.

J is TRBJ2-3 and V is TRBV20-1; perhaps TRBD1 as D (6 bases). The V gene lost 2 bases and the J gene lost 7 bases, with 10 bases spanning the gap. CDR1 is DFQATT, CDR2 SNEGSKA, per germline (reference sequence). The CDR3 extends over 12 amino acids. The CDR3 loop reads CSARLRGNTQYF. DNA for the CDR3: TGCAGTGCTAGATTGAGGGGGAATACGCAGTATTTT.

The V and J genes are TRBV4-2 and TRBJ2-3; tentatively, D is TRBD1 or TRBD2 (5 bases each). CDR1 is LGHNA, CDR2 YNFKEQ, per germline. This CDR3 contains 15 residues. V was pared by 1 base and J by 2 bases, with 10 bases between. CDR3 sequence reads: CASSQVRGSTDTQYF. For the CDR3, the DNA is TGTGCCAGCAGCCAAGTGAGGGGTTCCACAGATACGCAGTATTTT.